The 13 T cell receptor beta chains in this list originate from one sample, sequenced in a study of OX40 agonist ivuxolimab in advanced cancers. Clones were read by immunoSEQ multiplex PCR, and TCRdb kept only the in-frame ones, dropping some. The sample has tens of thousands of clones, around nine tenths seen once. Sample: CD4+ or CD8+ T cells sorted from blood, taken in a trial of the OX40 agonist ivuxolimab. The source is an adult with an advanced solid tumor such as melanoma, head and neck, liver or kidney cancer.

This rearrangement joins TRBV11-2 to TRBJ2-5, with D unclear. The V end lost 1 base, the J end lost 3 bases, and 15 bases lay between the germline ends. Germline V gene lookup returns CDR1 SGHAT and CDR2 FQNNGV. The CDR3 sequence is 16 residues long. As DNA, the CDR3 is TGTGCCAGCAGCTTAGTGGCCCTGACTGGAGAAGAGACCCAGTACTTC. Protein product: CASSLVALTGEETQYF.

The J gene is TRBJ2-4, the V gene TRBV29-1; TRBD2 agrees at 7 bases. Germline-derived CDR1 and CDR2 are SQVTM and ANQGSEA. The length of the CDR3 is 12 residues. With V trimmed by 3 bases and J by 7 bases, 3 bases remained unmatched. The DNA for the CDR3 is TGCAGCGTTGAGTGGGGGGGTAACATTCAGTACTTC. The encoded protein is CSVEWGGNIQYF.

The genes are TRBV19 and TRBJ2-5; 11 positions match TRBD2. The CDR3 has 15 amino acids. V lost 8 bases, J lost 5 bases, and 10 bases stayed unmatched. The germline CDR1 and CDR2 sequences are LNHDA and SQIVND (reference sequence). CDR3 coding DNA: TGTGCCAGTGCCGCGACTAGCGGGGCGGGGGAGACCCAGTACTTC. This encodes CASAATSGAGETQYF.

V usage is TRBV5-1 and J usage is TRBJ1-2; D gene ambiguous. Germline CDR1 and CDR2: SGHRS and YFSETQ. The CDR3 runs 15 residues. Deletions cut 0 bases from V and 3 bases from J, with 12 bases between. The CDR3 coding sequence is TGCGCCAGCAGCTTGGAGCGGGGATTGGACTATGGCTACACCTTC. It translates to CASSLERGLDYGYTF.

The chain links TRBV6-5 to TRBJ2-5; a weak D match, TRBD2 (6 bases). CDR1 MNHEY and CDR2 SVGAGI come from the germline V gene. Trimming shortened V by 1 base and J by 2 bases, and 11 bases separated the two germline ends. The CDR3 is made up of 15 amino acids. The CDR3 spells CASSYWDSQQETQYF. As DNA, the CDR3 is TGTGCCAGCAGTTACTGGGACTCGCAACAAGAGACCCAGTACTTC.

V usage is TRBV6-4 and J usage is TRBJ2-2; a weak D match, TRBD2 (5 bases). Germline V CDR1 and CDR2: MRHNA, SNTAGT. This CDR3 has 14 amino acids. V lost 8 bases, J lost 3 bases, and 13 bases lay in between. DNA of the CDR3: TGTGCCAGCGCGCCGGGGTTAGACACCGGGGAGCTGTTTTTT. Translated, it gives CASAPGLDTGELFF.

This clone was seen more than once but under ten times. This rearrangement joins TRBV7-9 to TRBJ1-5; possible D gene TRBD1, 6 bases. The CDR3 covers 16 residues. With 5 bases removed from V and 1 base from J, the gap between germline ends came to 15 bases. CDR1 and CDR2 from the germline V gene are SEHNR and FQNEAQ (reference sequence). The CDR3 sequence is CASSPAQGTSNQPQHF. The CDR3 DNA reads as TGTGCCAGCAGCCCCGCCCAGGGGACCAGCAATCAGCCCCAGCATTTT.

The V gene is TRBV4-2, the J gene TRBJ2-7; D possibly uses TRBD1 or TRBD2 (5 bases each). The CDR3 length is 16 residues. Germline assignment: CDR1 LGHNA and CDR2 YNFKEQ. The V and J ends lost 4 bases and 2 bases respectively, with 18 bases between them. For the CDR3, the DNA is TGTGCCAGCAGCCCCCAAACCCGGGACCTAACCTACGAGCAGTACTTC. Protein product: CASSPQTRDLTYEQYF.

This rearrangement joins TRBV5-6 to TRBJ2-7, with 8 bases that match TRBD1. V shed 3 bases and J 4 bases; nucleotides not matched to a gene: 0. There are 12 residues in the CDR3. From germline, CDR1 is SGHDT and CDR2 YYEEEE. The CDR3 nucleotides read TGTGCCAGCAGCTGGACAGGGTACGAGCAGTACGTC. Translation gives CASSWTGYEQYV.

The genes are TRBV11-2 and TRBJ1-6; 7 bases match TRBD1. With V trimmed by 5 bases and J by 7 bases, 5 bases remained unmatched. Germline assignment: CDR1 SGHAT and CDR2 FQNNGV. The CDR3 runs 14 residues. In DNA form, the CDR3 reads TGTGCCAGCAGCCGAGACAGGGCAAATTCACCCCTCCACTTT. Translating it yields CASSRDRANSPLHF. Filled out from reference TRBV11-2 and TRBJ1-6, the complete variable domain reads EAGVAQSPRYKIIEKRQSVAFWCNPISGHATLYWYQQILGQGPKLLIQFQNNGVVDDSQLPKDRFSAERLKGVDSTLKIQPAKLEDSAVYLCASSRDRANSPLHFGNGTRLTVT.

The rearrangement uses TRBV19 and TRBJ2-5; D perhaps matches TRBD2 (6 bases). Trimming removed 5 bases from V and 0 bases from J, with 13 bases in between. There are 15 residues in the CDR3. Per the germline V gene, CDR1 is LNHDA and CDR2 is SQIVND (reference sequence). The CDR3 sequence: CASSVGRWDQETQYF. CDR3 nucleotide sequence: TGTGCCAGTAGTGTCGGGAGATGGGACCAAGAGACCCAGTACTTC.

The chain couples TRBV4-1 to TRBJ1-1; 7 bases line up with TRBD1. The V gene's germline CDR1 is MGHRA and CDR2 YSYEKL. V shed 1 base and J 3 bases; nucleotides not matched to a gene: 8. This CDR3 comprises 16 residues. CDR3 nucleotide sequence: TGCGCCAGCAGCCAAGTGACGACAGGGATGGACACTGAAGCTTTCTTT. Encoded protein: CASSQVTTGMDTEAFF.

The rearrangement joins TRBV5-6 to TRBJ2-5; D not certain. Germline V CDR1 and CDR2: SGHDT, YYEEEE. V dropped 1 base and J dropped 5 bases, with 12 bases sitting between them. This CDR3 contains 14 residues. DNA for the CDR3: TGTGCCAGCAGCTTGACTACGGGTGGGGAGACCCAGTACTTC. The encoded protein is CASSLTTGGETQYF.